The 28 T cell receptor beta chains in this list originate from one sample, sequenced in a study of blood T cells in healthy people across ages. With a J-beta primer mix and a sample-barcoded 5' primer, a second PCR ran about 7 to 11 cycles. MiXCR, applied by TCRdb to the 5' RACE reads, yields one record per CDR3 protein. The table includes 780,000 or so distinct CDR3 sequences, approximately 60% detected once. Sequencing was carried out using blood. The receptors were gathered from a man between 35 and 55 years old in good health.

The chain employs TRBV18 and TRBJ2-5; D is possibly TRBD2 (6 bases). V lost 0 bases, J lost 5 bases, and 16 bases lay in between. The germline CDR1 and CDR2 sequences are KGHSH and LQKENI. This CDR3 has 16 residues. CDR3 amino acids: CASSPPEGRFGETQYF. The CDR3 DNA sequence: TGTGCCAGCTCACCACCGGAGGGACGGTTCGGTGAGACCCAGTACTTC.

J is TRBJ2-7 and V is TRBV12-3 or TRBV12-4, with 7 nucleotides matching TRBD2. The CDR3 loop spans 13 amino acids. The V and J ends lost 2 bases and 6 bases, in that order; junction bases with no gene match: 4. Here the CDR3 DNA reads TGTGCCAGCAGTTTATCGGGGGGTCGCGAGCAGTACTTC. It encodes CASSLSGGREQYF.

The chain joins TRBV29-1 to TRBJ2-3; D not resolved. Germline CDR1 is SQVTM and CDR2 is ANQGSEA. The V end was cut by 5 bases, the J end by 2 bases, with 8 bases between. This CDR3 is built from 12 residues. CDR3 DNA: TGCAGCGTTCATGCAGTCACAGATACGCAGTATTTT. The encoded protein is CSVHAVTDTQYF.

The chain links TRBV4-1 to TRBJ2-1, with 7 positions matching TRBD2. CDR3 length: 16 residues. V gave up 3 bases and J gave up 0 bases; unmatched junction bases: 5. Germline CDR1 MGHRA, CDR2 YSYEKL. The CDR3 here is CASSHDGTTSYNEQFF. DNA for the CDR3: TGCGCCAGCAGCCACGACGGGACTACCTCCTACAATGAGCAGTTCTTC.

The chain has TRBV28 and TRBJ1-2; no reliable D call. V was clipped by 5 bases and J by 5 bases, with 18 bases between them. CDR1 is MDHEN and CDR2 is SYDVKM in the germline V gene. This CDR3 has 15 amino acids. CDR3 coding DNA: TGTGCCAGCAGTCAATACACCTCCTTCGGGTATGGCTACACCTTC. Translation gives CASSQYTSFGYGYTF.

This clonotype was detected once. The V call is TRBV29-1, the J call TRBJ2-2, with D perhaps given as TRBD1 or TRBD2 (6 bases each). CDR1 is SQVTM and CDR2 is ANQGSEA in the germline V gene. This CDR3 contains 14 residues. V was pared by 3 bases and J by 7 bases, with 15 bases between. In DNA form, the CDR3 reads TGCAGCGTTGATTTCCGGGGGCCTGGCGGGGAGCTGTTTTTT. Protein product: CSVDFRGPGGELFF.

J is TRBJ2-3 and V is TRBV7-9, with 8 bases that match TRBD2. The CDR3 runs 15 residues. J was trimmed by 3 bases and V by 3 bases; bases with no gene match: 5. The germline CDR1 and CDR2 sequences are SEHNR and FQNEAQ (reference sequence). The CDR3 bases are TGTGCCAGCAGCTTCGGTAGCGGGACGACAGATACGCAGTATTTT. It translates to CASSFGSGTTDTQYF.

This clonotype was picked up a small number of times. This chain joins TRBV11-1 and TRBJ1-2; 9 bases are a match to TRBD1. With 0 bases clipped from V and 4 bases from J, the junction kept 6 bases outside the gene matches. This CDR3 is built from 16 residues. Germline CDR1 reads SGHAT; CDR2 reads FQDESV (reference sequence). The DNA for the CDR3 is TGTGCCAGCAGCTTAGCCCCCGGGACAGGGCGCTATGGCTACACCTTC. Amino acid sequence: CASSLAPGTGRYGYTF.

A single count supports this clonotype. The chain links TRBV27 to TRBJ2-3, with D perhaps TRBD1 or TRBD2 (5 bases each). CDR1 is MNHEY and CDR2 is SMNVEV in the germline V gene (reference sequence). This CDR3 is 15 amino acids long. V lost 6 bases to trimming and J lost 3 bases, with 16 bases between them. CDR3 sequence reads: CASSSPPGPTDTQYF. DNA for the CDR3: TGTGCCAGCAGCTCACCACCGGGACCTACAGATACGCAGTATTTT.

This chain connects TRBV5-5 to TRBJ1-6; D remains unclear. Trimming cost V 6 bases and J 6 bases, with 19 bases left between them. Germline CDR1 SGHKS, CDR2 YYEKEE (reference sequence). This CDR3 contains 16 residues. The CDR3 nucleotides are TGTGCCAGCACGTTCCGCATCGGGGAGGGTAATTCACCCCTCCACTTT. Its translation: CASTFRIGEGNSPLHF. The full variable domain, in which reference TRBV5-5 and TRBJ1-6 provide the parts outside the CDR3, is DAGVTQSPTHLIKTRGQQVTLRCSPISGHKSVSWYQQVLGQGPQFIFQYYEKEERGRGNFPDRFSARQFPNYSSELNVNALLLGDSALYLCASTFRIGEGNSPLHFGNGTRLTVT.

About this clonotype: One base away lies a much larger clone, so this may be a sequencing read error. The chain carries TRBV2 and TRBJ2-7, with D unresolved. The DNA end is a closer match to TRBJ2-5, so the J assignment may be wrong. The germline V gene encodes CDR1 SNHLY and CDR2 FYNNEI. The CDR3 has 11 amino acids. The CDR3 is CAGESGETQYF. Written as DNA, the CDR3 is TGTGCCGGCGAGTCTGGTGAGACCCAGTACTTC.

This clonotype has a handful of counts. The chain carries TRBV4-1 and TRBJ2-3, with no clear D. V lost 0 bases, J lost 2 bases, and 12 bases lay in between. The germline V gene encodes CDR1 MGHRA and CDR2 YSYEKL. This CDR3 contains 16 residues. The CDR3 reads CASSQDFTLLTDTQYF. Here the CDR3 DNA reads TGCGCCAGCAGCCAAGATTTCACACTACTCACAGATACGCAGTATTTT.

This rearrangement joins TRBV7-9 to TRBJ2-3; 9 nucleotides align to TRBD1. J was trimmed by 6 bases and V by 4 bases; bases with no gene match: 5. From germline, CDR1 is SEHNR and CDR2 FQNEAQ (reference sequence). The CDR3 length is 14 residues. For the CDR3, the DNA is TGTGCCAGCAGCTCCGGGACAGGGTCCGATACGCAGTATTTT. Encoded protein: CASSSGTGSDTQYF. Full variable domain (rest looked up from reference TRBV7-9 and TRBJ2-3): DTGVSQNPRHKITKRGQNVTFRCDPISEHNRLYWYRQTLGQGPEFLTYFQNEAQLEKSRLLSDRFSAERPKGSFSTLEIQRTEQGDSAMYLCASSSGTGSDTQYFGPGTRLTVL.

As to this clonotype: One junction end disagrees with the germline gene, perhaps due to a read error. This chain links TRBV7-9 with TRBJ2-7; weak D call: TRBD1 (6 bases). Germline CDR1 reads SEHNR; CDR2 reads FQNEAQ (reference sequence). This CDR3 has 14 residues. CDR3 DNA sequence: TGTGCCGGCAGCAACAGGGTTGGCTCCTACGAGCAGTACTTC. Protein: CAGSNRVGSYEQYF.

This clonotype occurred a few times. CDR3 loop: CASSPRIGAETQYF. CDR3 coding DNA: TGTGCCAGCAGCCCCCGTATAGGTGCGGAGACCCAGTACTTC. The chain uses TRBV12-3 or TRBV12-4 and TRBJ2-5; D remains unclear. Trimming pared 6 bases from V and 5 bases from J, leaving 16 bases between. CDR3 length equals 14 residues.

This clonotype was detected ten times or more. The chain is built from TRBV7-9 and TRBJ1-2; 7 nucleotides line up with TRBD1. CDR1 SEHNR and CDR2 FQNEAQ come from the germline V gene (reference sequence). This CDR3 is built from 14 residues. V shed 4 bases and J 7 bases; nucleotides not matched to a gene: 9. The CDR3 spells CASSSTPGQAGYTF. The CDR3 region has the DNA TGTGCCAGCAGCTCTACCCCTGGACAGGCTGGCTACACCTTC.

This chain connects TRBV7-2 to TRBJ2-2, with D unresolved. CDR3 length equals 15 residues. V was shortened by 5 bases and J by 4 bases, with 14 bases between the two germline ends. Germline assignment: CDR1 SGHTA and CDR2 FQGNSA. CDR3 bases: TGTGCCAGCAGCATGGCCCTATTCTCCACCGGGGAGCTGTTTTTT. It yields the protein CASSMALFSTGELFF.

The CDR3 DNA sequence: TGCAGTGCTAGAGATCTAAGGGAAATGGAGACCCAGTACTTC. It specifies CSARDLREMETQYF. The chain employs TRBV20-1 and TRBJ2-7; no reliable D call. Gene TRBJ2-5 matches the end of the DNA better, so the J call may be wrong. Germline V CDR1 and CDR2: DFQATT, SNEGSKA (reference sequence). The CDR3 sequence is 14 residues long.

Here the CDR3 DNA reads TGCAGTGCTAGAGATCAGGGGAATGAGCAGTTCTTC. Its translation is CSARDQGNEQFF. V gene TRBV20-1 combines with J gene TRBJ2-1, with a weak D call TRBD1 (6 bases). CDR3 length: 12 residues. The ends were cut back, 0 bases at V and 7 bases at J, with 7 bases in the middle. Looked up from germline, CDR1 is DFQATT and CDR2 is SNEGSKA (reference sequence).

This clonotype was seen a few times. The genes are TRBV10-3 and TRBJ2-7, with a possible D match to TRBD2 (7 bases). CDR3 size: 15 residues. The germline V and J ends were trimmed by 6 bases and 5 bases, with 20 bases remaining between them. Looked up from germline, CDR1 is ENHRY and CDR2 is SYGVKD. This chain's CDR3 is CAIRFEGEGMHEQYF. CDR3 in DNA: TGTGCCATCAGGTTTGAGGGGGAGGGAATGCACGAGCAGTACTTC.

The CDR3 loop is CAWSGDKRNYGYTF. The CDR3 DNA sequence: TGTGCCTGGAGTGGGGACAAGCGTAACTATGGCTACACCTTC. The gene calls are TRBV30 and TRBJ1-2; perhaps TRBD1 as D (6 bases). Germline V gives CDR1 GTSNPN, CDR2 SVGIG (reference sequence). This CDR3 region has 14 residues. Trimming took off 1 base at V and 1 base at J, with 10 bases between the two ends.

The chain recombines TRBV6-6 with TRBJ2-3; 7 bases match TRBD1. This CDR3 spans 14 amino acids. The germline gives CDR1 MNHNY, CDR2 SVGAGI (reference sequence). After removal of 3 bases from V and 3 bases from J, the junction contained 3 bases not matched to a gene. CDR3 sequence reads: CASSYTGATDTQYF. The CDR3 DNA follows: TGTGCCAGCAGTTATACAGGGGCTACAGATACGCAGTATTTT.

The chain joins TRBV6-6 to TRBJ1-6, with D perhaps matching TRBD1 (5 bases). Germline V gene lookup returns CDR1 MNHNY and CDR2 SVGAGI (reference sequence). The CDR3 loop spans 13 amino acids. With 10 bases removed from V and 7 bases from J, the gap between germline ends came to 14 bases. The DNA for the CDR3 is TGTGCCAACAGGCGTAATCTAAATTCACCCCTCCACTTT. Amino acid sequence: CANRRNLNSPLHF.

J is TRBJ2-5 and V is TRBV6-5; 7 bases align to TRBD2. The CDR3 extends over 15 amino acids. With V trimmed by 0 bases and J by 2 bases, 3 bases remained unmatched. Germline CDR1 and CDR2: MNHEY and SVGAGI. The DNA for the CDR3 is TGTGCCAGCAGTTACTCACTAGCGACTCAAGAGACCCAGTACTTC. Its translation: CASSYSLATQETQYF.

The chain couples TRBV9 to TRBJ1-2; D not resolved. The CDR3 has 15 amino acids. The V gene lost 4 bases and the J gene lost 4 bases, with 17 bases spanning the gap. Germline V CDR1 and CDR2: SGDLS, YYNGEE. This chain's CDR3 is CASSRDVSSTYGYTF. The CDR3 coding sequence is TGTGCCAGCAGCAGAGATGTCTCCAGCACCTATGGCTACACCTTC.

This chain connects TRBV11-1 to TRBJ2-7, with D perhaps matching TRBD1 (6 bases). CDR1 and CDR2 from the germline V gene are SGHAT and FQDESV (reference sequence). This CDR3 is built from 14 residues. V lost 5 bases and J lost 7, with 18 bases in between. The DNA for the CDR3 is TGTGCCAGCAGCCCCCTCAGGGGCCCCCATGAGCAGTACTTC. Its translation is CASSPLRGPHEQYF.

The sample holds a few counts of this clonotype. The CDR3 is CASRRSGRGYEQYF. CDR3 nucleotide sequence: TGTGCCAGCAGGCGGTCGGGACGTGGCTACGAGCAGTACTTC. V usage is TRBV28 and J usage is TRBJ2-7; D is possibly TRBD1 or TRBD2 (5 bases each). From germline, CDR1 is MDHEN and CDR2 SYDVKM. The V end was cut by 6 bases, the J end by 3 bases, with 15 bases between. This CDR3 is 14 amino acids long.

This clonotype has just a few counts. The J gene is TRBJ1-2, the V gene TRBV20-1; weak D call: TRBD1 (5 bases). Trimming took 0 bases from V and 2 from J, leaving 16 bases between them. The CDR3 runs to 16 residues. The germline V gene has CDR1 DFQATT and CDR2 SNEGSKA (reference sequence). CDR3 coding DNA: TGCAGTGCTAGAGATCCAGGTGCAGGGAGCAACTATGGCTACACCTTC. Its translation: CSARDPGAGSNYGYTF.